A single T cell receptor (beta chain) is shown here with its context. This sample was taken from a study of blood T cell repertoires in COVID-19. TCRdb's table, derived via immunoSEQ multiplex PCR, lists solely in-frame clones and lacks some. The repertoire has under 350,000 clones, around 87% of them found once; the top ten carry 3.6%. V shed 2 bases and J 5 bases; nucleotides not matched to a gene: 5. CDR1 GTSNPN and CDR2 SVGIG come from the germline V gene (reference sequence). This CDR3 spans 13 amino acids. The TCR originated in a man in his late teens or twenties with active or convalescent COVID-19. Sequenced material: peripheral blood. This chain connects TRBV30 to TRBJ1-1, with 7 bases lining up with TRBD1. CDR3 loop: CAWSPQGWTEAFF. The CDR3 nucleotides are TGTGCCTGGAGTCCACAGGGGTGGACTGAAGCTTTCTTT.